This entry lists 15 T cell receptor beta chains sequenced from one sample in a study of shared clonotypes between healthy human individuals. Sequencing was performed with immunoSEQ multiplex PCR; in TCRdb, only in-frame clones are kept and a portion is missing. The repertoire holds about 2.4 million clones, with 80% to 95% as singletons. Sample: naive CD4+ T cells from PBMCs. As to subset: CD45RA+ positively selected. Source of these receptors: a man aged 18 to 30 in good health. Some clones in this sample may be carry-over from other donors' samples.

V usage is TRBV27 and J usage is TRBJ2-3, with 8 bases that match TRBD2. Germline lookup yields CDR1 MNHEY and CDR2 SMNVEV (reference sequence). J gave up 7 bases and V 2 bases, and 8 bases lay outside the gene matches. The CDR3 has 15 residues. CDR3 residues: CASSLTSGRANTQYF. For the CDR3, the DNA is TGTGCCAGCAGTTTAACTTCCGGGAGGGCGAATACGCAGTATTTT.

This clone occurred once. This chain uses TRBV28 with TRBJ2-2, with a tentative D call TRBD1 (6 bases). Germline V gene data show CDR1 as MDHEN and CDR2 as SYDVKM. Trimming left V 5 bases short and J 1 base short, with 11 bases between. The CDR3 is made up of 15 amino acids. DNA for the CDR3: TGTGCCAGCAGTCCGCTGGGACAGAACACCGGGGAGCTGTTTTTT. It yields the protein CASSPLGQNTGELFF.

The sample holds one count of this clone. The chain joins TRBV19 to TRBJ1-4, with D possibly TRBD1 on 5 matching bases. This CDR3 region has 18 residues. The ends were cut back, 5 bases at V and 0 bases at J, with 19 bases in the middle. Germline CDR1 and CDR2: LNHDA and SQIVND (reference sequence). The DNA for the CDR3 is TGTGCCAGTAGTCCCGGGACTCACAGTTGGGCAACTAATGAAAAACTGTTTTTT. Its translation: CASSPGTHSWATNEKLFF.

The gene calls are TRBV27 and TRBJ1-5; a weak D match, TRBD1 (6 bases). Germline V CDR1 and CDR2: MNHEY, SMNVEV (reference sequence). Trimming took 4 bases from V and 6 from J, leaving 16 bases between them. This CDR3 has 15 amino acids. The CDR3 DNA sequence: TGTGCCAGCAGTTCCCGAACAGGGATGGCTCAGCCCCAGCATTTT. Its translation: CASSSRTGMAQPQHF.

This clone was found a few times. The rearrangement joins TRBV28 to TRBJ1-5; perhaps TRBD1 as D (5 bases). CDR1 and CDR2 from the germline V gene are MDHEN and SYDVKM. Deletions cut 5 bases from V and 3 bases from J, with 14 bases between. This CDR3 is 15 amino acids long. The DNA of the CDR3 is TGTGCCAGCAGTGTGCCAGGGAATCACAATCAGCCCCAGCATTTT. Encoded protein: CASSVPGNHNQPQHF.

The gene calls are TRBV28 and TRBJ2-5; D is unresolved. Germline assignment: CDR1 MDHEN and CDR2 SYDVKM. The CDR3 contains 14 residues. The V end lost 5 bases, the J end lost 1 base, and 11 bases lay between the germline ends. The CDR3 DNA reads TGTGCCAGCAGTGTTTCCCGGGCCCAAGAGACCCAGTACTTC. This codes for CASSVSRAQETQYF.

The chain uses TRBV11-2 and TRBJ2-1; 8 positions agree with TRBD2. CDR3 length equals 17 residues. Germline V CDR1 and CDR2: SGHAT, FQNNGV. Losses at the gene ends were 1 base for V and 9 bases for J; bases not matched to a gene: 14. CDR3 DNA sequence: TGTGCCAGCAGCTTAGTGTTTCGGACTAGCACTTACGGTGAGCAGTTCTTC. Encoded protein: CASSLVFRTSTYGEQFF.

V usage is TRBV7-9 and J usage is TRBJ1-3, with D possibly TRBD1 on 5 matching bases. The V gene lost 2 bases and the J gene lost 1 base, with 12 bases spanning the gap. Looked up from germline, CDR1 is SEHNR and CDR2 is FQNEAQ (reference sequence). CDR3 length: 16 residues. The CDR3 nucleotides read TGTGCCAGCAGCTTACAGTTGGGGGGGTCTGGAAACACCATATATTTT. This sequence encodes CASSLQLGGSGNTIYF. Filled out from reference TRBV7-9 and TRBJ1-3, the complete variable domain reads DTGVSQNPRHKITKRGQNVTFRCDPISEHNRLYWYRQTLGQGPEFLTYFQNEAQLEKSRLLSDRFSAERPKGSFSTLEIQRTEQGDSAMYLCASSLQLGGSGNTIYFGEGSWLTVV.

The DNA of the CDR3 is TGCGCCAGCAGCCCGGGGGGAATAGCGGGAGGGCCAAACACCGGGGAGCTGTTTTTT. It is translated as CASSPGGIAGGPNTGELFF. This chain links TRBV4-1 with TRBJ2-2; 11 bases fit TRBD2. From germline, CDR1 is MGHRA and CDR2 YSYEKL. V dropped 4 bases and J dropped 2; count of bases not matched to a gene: 12. This CDR3 region has 19 residues.

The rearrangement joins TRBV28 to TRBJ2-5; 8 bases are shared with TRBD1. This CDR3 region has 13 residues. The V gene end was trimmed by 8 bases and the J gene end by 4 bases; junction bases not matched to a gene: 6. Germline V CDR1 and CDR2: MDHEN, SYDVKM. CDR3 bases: TGTGCCAGCCGCAGGGGGCCGAGAGAGACCCAGTACTTC. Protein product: CASRRGPRETQYF.

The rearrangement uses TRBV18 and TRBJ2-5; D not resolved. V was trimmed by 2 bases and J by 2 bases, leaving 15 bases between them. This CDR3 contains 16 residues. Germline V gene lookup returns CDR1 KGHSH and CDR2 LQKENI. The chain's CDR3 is CASSPNPPNLQETQYF. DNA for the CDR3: TGTGCCAGCTCACCAAATCCTCCTAACCTTCAAGAGACCCAGTACTTC.

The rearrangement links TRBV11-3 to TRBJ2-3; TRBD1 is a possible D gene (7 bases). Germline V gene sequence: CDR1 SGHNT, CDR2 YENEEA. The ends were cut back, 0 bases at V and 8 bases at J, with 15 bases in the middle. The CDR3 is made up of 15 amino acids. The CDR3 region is CASSLEGGGESTQYF. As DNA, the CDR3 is TGTGCCAGCAGCTTAGAAGGGGGCGGGGAATCTACGCAGTATTTT. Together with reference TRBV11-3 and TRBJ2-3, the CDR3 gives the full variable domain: EAGVVQSPRYKIIEKKQPVAFWCNPISGHNTLYWYLQNLGQGPELLIRYENEEAVDDSQLPKDRFSAERLKGVDSTLKIQPAELGDSAVYLCASSLEGGGESTQYFGPGTRLTVL.

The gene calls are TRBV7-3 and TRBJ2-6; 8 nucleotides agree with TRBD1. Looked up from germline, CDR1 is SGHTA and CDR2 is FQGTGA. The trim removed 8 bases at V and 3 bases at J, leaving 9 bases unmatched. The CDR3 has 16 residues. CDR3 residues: CASAGRQGFGANVLTF. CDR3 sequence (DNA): TGTGCCAGCGCGGGCCGACAGGGGTTTGGGGCCAACGTCCTGACTTTC.

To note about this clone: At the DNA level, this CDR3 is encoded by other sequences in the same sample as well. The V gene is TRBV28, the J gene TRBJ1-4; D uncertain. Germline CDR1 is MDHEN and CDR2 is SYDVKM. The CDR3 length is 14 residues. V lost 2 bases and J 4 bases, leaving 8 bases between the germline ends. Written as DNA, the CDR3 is TGTGCCAGCAGTTTAGGCCAGCTTAATGAAAAACTGTTTTTT. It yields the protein CASSLGQLNEKLFF. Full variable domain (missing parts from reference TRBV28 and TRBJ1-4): DVKVTQSSRYLVKRTGEKVFLECVQDMDHENMFWYRQDPGLGLRLIYFSYDVKMKEKGDIPEGYSVSREKKERFSLILESASTNQTSMYLCASSLGQLNEKLFFGSGTQLSVL.

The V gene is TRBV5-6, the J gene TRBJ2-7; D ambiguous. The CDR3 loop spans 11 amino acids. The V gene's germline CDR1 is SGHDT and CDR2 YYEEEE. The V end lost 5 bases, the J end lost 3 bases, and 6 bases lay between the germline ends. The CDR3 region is CASSQDYEQYF. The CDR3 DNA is TGTGCCAGCAGTCAGGACTACGAGCAGTACTTC. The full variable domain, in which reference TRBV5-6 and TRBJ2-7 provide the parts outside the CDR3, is DAGVTQSPTHLIKTRGQQVTLRCSPKSGHDTVSWYQQALGQGPQFIFQYYEEEERQRGNFPDRFSGHQFPNYSSELNVNALLLGDSALYLCASSQDYEQYFGPGTRLTVT.